This T cell receptor (beta chain) is from a study of molecular identifiers for immune sequencing clone quantification. Overall study context: With replicates, the RNA of roughly 21,000 or 96,000 naive CD8 cells was split five ways and four were sequenced.

Overall study findings and caveats: Clones with over 20 RNA copies captured over 99% of effector molecules but under 1% of naive ones. Barcode-sharing identical TCR molecules could underestimate highly expanded clone sizes.

Turning to this clonotype: As yet, its antigen is unknown.

TCRdb itself ran the PCR reads through MiXCR, one entry per CDR3 protein. The table records under 600,000 distinct CDR3 sequences, about a quarter of them present only once. CDR1 MNHEY and CDR2 SVGAGI come from the germline V gene. J lost 0 bases, V lost 5 bases, and 5 bases had no gene match. The CDR3 extends over 16 amino acids. The TCR was taken from a human donor in good health. Some libraries in this study had Jurkat cell RNA spiked in. The specimen was naive CD8+ T cells from blood, with Jurkat cell RNA spiked in. Subset indicated: FACS-sorted CD8+CD4-CCR7+CD45RA+ naive T cells. This chain joins TRBV6-5 and TRBJ2-1; TRBD1 aligns across 9 bases. The CDR3 spells CASSHGTGSSYNEQFF. In DNA form, the CDR3 reads TGTGCCAGCAGTCATGGGACAGGGAGCTCCTACAATGAGCAGTTCTTC.